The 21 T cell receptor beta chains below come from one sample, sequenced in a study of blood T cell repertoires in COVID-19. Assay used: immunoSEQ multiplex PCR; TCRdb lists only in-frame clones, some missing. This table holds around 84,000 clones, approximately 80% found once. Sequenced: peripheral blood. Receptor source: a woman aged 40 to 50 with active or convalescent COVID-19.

CDR3 protein: CASSLSQGSVHEQYF. The CDR3 nucleotides are TGCGCCAGCAGCTTGTCACAGGGAAGCGTCCACGAGCAGTACTTC. The chain has TRBV5-1 and TRBJ2-7, with D perhaps matching TRBD1 (6 bases). V lost 1 base to trimming and J lost 5 bases, with 16 bases between them. Germline assignment: CDR1 SGHRS and CDR2 YFSETQ. The CDR3 runs 15 residues.

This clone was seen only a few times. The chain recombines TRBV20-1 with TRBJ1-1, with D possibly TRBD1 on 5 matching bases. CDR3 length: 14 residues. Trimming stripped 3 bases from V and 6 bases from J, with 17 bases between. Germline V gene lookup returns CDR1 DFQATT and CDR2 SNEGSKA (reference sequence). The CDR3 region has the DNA TGCAGTGCTAGTTTGGGGGAGGGTATCGCTGAAGCTTTCTTT. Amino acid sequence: CSASLGEGIAEAFF.

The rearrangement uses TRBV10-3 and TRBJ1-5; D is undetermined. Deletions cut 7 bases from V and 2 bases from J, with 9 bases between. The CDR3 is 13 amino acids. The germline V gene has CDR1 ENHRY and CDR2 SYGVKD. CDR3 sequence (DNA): TGTGCCATCAATTCCGGGGGCAATCAGCCCCAGCATTTT. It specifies CAINSGGNQPQHF.

The CDR3 here is CASSLDPSGTYNEQFF. CDR3 bases: TGCGCCAGCAGCTTGGATCCTAGCGGTACCTACAATGAGCAGTTCTTC. V usage is TRBV5-1 and J usage is TRBJ2-1; 7 bases fit TRBD2. The CDR3 runs to 16 residues. The germline V gene has CDR1 SGHRS and CDR2 YFSETQ. The junction had 5 bases not matched to a gene; V was cut back by 0 bases and J by 2 bases. The full variable domain, rest sourced from reference TRBV5-1 and TRBJ2-1, is KAGVTQTPRYLIKTRGQQVTLSCSPISGHRSVSWYQQTPGQGLQFLFEYFSETQRNKGNFPGRFSGRQFSNSRSEMNVSTLELGDSALYLCASSLDPSGTYNEQFFGPGTRLTVL.

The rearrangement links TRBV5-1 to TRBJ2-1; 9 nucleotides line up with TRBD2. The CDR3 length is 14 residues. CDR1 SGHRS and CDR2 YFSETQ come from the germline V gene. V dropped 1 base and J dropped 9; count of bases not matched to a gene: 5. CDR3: CASSLTGSGSEQFF. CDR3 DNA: TGCGCCAGCAGCTTGACAGGTAGCGGGAGTGAGCAGTTCTTC.

The CDR3 sequence is CASSPPRDSKTNEQYF. The CDR3 region has the DNA TGTGCCAGCTCACCCCCTAGGGACAGTAAAACCAACGAGCAGTACTTC. The chain has TRBV18 and TRBJ2-7; 7 positions match TRBD1. J was trimmed by 5 bases and V by 3 bases; bases with no gene match: 13. This CDR3 comprises 16 residues. CDR1 KGHSH and CDR2 LQKENI come from the germline V gene.

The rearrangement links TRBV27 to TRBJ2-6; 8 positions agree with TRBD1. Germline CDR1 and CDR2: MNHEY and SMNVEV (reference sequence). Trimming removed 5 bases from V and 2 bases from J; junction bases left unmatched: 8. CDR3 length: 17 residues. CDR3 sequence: CASSSRTGIAGANVLTF. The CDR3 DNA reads TGTGCCAGCAGTAGTAGGACAGGGATTGCTGGGGCCAACGTCCTGACTTTC.

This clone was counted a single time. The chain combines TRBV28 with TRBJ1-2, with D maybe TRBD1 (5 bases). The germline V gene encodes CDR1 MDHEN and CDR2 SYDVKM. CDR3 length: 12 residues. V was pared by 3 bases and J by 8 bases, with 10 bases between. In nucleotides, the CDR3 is TGTGCCAGCAGTTTCCAGGGTAACGGCTACACCTTC. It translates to CASSFQGNGYTF.

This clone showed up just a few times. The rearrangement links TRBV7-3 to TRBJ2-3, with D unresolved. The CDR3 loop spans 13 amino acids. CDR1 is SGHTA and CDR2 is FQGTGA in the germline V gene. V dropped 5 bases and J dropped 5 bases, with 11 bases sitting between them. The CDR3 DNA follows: TGTGCCAGCAGCACCGTATCCGGAGATACGCAGTATTTT. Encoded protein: CASSTVSGDTQYF.

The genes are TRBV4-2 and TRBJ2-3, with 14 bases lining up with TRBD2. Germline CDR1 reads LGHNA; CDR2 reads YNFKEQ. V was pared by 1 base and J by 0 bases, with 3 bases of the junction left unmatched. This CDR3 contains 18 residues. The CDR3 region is CASSQGTSGGMSTDTQYF. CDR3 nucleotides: TGTGCCAGCAGCCAAGGGACTAGCGGGGGGATGAGCACAGATACGCAGTATTTT.

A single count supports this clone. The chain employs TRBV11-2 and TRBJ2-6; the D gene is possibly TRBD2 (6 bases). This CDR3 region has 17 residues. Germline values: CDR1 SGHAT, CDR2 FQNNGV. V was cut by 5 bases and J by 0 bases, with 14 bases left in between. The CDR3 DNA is TGTGCCAGCAGCGAAACCTTCGGGGGCTCTGGGGCCAACGTCCTGACTTTC. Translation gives CASSETFGGSGANVLTF.

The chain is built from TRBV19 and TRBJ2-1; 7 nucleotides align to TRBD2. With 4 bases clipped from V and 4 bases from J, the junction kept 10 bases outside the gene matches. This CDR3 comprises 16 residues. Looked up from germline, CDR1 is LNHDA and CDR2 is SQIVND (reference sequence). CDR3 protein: CASSTGGLLDYNEQFF. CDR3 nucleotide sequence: TGTGCCAGTAGTACTGGGGGACTACTCGATTACAATGAGCAGTTCTTC. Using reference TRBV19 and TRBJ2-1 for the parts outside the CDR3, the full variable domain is DGGITQSPKYLFRKEGQNVTLSCEQNLNHDAMYWYRQDPGQGLRLIYYSQIVNDFQKGDIAEGYSVSREKKESFPLTVTSAQKNPTAFYLCASSTGGLLDYNEQFFGPGTRLTVL.

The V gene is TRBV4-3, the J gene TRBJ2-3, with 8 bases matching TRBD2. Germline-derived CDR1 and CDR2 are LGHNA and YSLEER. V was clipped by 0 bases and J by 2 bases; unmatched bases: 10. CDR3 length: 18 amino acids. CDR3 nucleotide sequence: TGCGCCAGCAGCCAAGAACCCCCCCGCGGGGGGAACACAGATACGCAGTATTTT. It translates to CASSQEPPRGGNTDTQYF.

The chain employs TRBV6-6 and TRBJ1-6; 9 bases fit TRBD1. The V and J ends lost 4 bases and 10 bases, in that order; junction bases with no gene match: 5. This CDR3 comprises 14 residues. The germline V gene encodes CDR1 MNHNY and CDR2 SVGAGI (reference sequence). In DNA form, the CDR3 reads TGTGCCAGCAGTTCGGGACAGGGAAACTCACCCCTCCACTTT. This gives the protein CASSSGQGNSPLHF.

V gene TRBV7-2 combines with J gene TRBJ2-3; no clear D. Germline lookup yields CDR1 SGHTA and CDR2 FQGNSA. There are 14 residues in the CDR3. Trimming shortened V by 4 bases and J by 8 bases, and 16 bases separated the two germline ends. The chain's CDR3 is CASSSPTLRSTQYF. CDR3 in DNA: TGTGCCAGCAGCTCCCCCACGTTGCGGAGTACGCAGTATTTT. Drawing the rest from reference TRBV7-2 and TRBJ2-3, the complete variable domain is GAGVSQSPSNKVTEKGKDVELRCDPISGHTALYWYRQSLGQGLEFLIYFQGNSAPDKSGLPSDRFSAERTGGSVSTLTIQRTQQEDSAVYLCASSSPTLRSTQYFGPGTRLTVL.

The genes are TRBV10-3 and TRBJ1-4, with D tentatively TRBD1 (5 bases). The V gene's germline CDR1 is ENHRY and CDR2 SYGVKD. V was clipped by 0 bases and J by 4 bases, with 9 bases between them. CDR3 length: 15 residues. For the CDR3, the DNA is TGTGCCATCAGTGAGTCCACAGGTATTAATGAAAAACTGTTTTTT. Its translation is CAISESTGINEKLFF.

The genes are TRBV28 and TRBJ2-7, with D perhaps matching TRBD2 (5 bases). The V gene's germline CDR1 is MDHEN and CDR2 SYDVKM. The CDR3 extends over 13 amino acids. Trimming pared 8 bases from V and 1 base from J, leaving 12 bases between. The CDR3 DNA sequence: TGTGCCAGCGGCCTTCCGGGATCCTACGAGCAGTACTTC. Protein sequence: CASGLPGSYEQYF.

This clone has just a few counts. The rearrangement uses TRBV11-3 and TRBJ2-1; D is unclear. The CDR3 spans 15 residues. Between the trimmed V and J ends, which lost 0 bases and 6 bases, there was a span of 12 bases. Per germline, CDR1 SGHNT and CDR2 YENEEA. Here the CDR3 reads CASSLEVLGRNEQFF. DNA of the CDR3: TGTGCCAGCAGCTTAGAAGTTCTGGGCCGCAATGAGCAGTTCTTC. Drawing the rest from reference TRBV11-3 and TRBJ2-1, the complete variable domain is EAGVVQSPRYKIIEKKQPVAFWCNPISGHNTLYWYLQNLGQGPELLIRYENEEAVDDSQLPKDRFSAERLKGVDSTLKIQPAELGDSAVYLCASSLEVLGRNEQFFGPGTRLTVL.

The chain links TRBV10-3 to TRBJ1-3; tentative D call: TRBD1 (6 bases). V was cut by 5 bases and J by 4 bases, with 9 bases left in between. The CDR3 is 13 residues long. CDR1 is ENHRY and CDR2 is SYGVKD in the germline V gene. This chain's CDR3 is CAISSGVGNTIYF. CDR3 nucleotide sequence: TGTGCCATCAGTTCAGGGGTCGGAAACACCATATATTTT.

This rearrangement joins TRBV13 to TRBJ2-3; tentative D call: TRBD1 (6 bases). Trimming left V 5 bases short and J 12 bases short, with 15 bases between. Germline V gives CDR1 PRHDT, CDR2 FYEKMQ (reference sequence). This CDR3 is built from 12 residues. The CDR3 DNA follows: TGTGCCAGCAGCCCAGGGGTAAGCCAACAGTATTTT. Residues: CASSPGVSQQYF. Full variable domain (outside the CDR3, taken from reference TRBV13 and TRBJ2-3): AAGVIQSPRHLIKEKRETATLKCYPIPRHDTVYWYQQGPGQDPQFLISFYEKMQSDKGSIPDRFSAQQFSDYHSELNMSSLELGDSALYFCASSPGVSQQYFGPGTRLTVL.

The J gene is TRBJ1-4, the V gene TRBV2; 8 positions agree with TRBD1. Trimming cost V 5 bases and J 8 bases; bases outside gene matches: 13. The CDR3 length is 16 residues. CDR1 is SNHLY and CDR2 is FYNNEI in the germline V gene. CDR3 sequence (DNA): TGTGCCAGCAGTTTTGGACAGGGCGTCACAGGGGAAAAACTGTTTTTT. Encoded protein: CASSFGQGVTGEKLFF. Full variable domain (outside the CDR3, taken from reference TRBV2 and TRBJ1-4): EPEVTQTPSHQVTQMGQEVILRCVPISNHLYFYWYRQILGQKVEFLVSFYNNEISEKSEIFDDQFSVERPDGSNFTLKIRSTKLEDSAMYFCASSFGQGVTGEKLFFGSGTQLSVL.